This TCR beta chain was sequenced in a study of blood T cell repertoires in COVID-19. The wider study: Acute-phase and convalescent COVID-19 samples originated in the United States, Italy and Spain. T cells, B-cell-depleted T cells, or PBMCs provided the cDNA or gDNA that served as material.

Authors' data handling: Estimation of nucleated cell counts was performed using reference gene primer amplification. Here immunoSEQ multiplex PCR was the method, and the copy in TCRdb shows in-frame clones only, minus some. V, J and clone size were drawn from that table, and D and trimming were deduced from the DNA. Among about 250,000 clones listed, 84% were seen once. The germline V gene has CDR1 SNHLY and CDR2 FYNNEI. V shed 8 bases, J shed 5 bases, and the junction held 15 bases outside the gene matches. This CDR3 is 15 amino acids long. Sequenced input: peripheral blood. The sequence was collected from a woman between 40 and 55 years old who had recovered from COVID-19. The chain employs TRBV2 and TRBJ2-7; the match to TRBD1 covers 7 bases. Here the CDR3 reads CASSMFLTGLNEQYF. The DNA for the CDR3 is TGTGCCAGCTCTATGTTTTTGACAGGGCTGAACGAGCAGTACTTC.